Listed below are T cell receptor beta chains from one sample, sequenced in a study of patients and donors after allogeneic stem cell transplantation. TCRdb ran MiXCR on the RT-PCR reads and lists one entry per CDR3 protein. The table shows around 160,000 distinct CDR3 sequences, with over 25% occurring only once. Input material: blood, either unsorted or a sorted T cell fraction (not recorded which). Source of these receptors: a human donor who was either an allogeneic HSCT recipient or a stem cell or donor lymphocyte infusion donor (not recorded which). It is not recorded whose cells these are; they may come from a transplant donor. Both conserved end residues are part of each CDR3. A D gene is named only where the DNA matches it firmly. Rows may omit the clone size; those that give it use once, few, many or a size class.

TRBJ2-5 - TRBV12-3/TRBV12-4 - TGTGCCAGCAGAAAACGGGAGACCCAGTACTTC CASRKRETQYF
TRBJ1-3 few TRBV4-2 - TGTGCCAGCAGCCGCCAGTTGGACCGGGCCGGAAACACCATATATTTT CASSRQLDRAGNTIYF
TRBJ2-2 few TRBV2 - TGTGCCAGCAGCGTAGAATTTACCGGGGAGCTGTTTTTT CASSVEFTGELFF
TRBJ1-6 - TRBV4-3 - TGCGCCAGCAGCCAAGATGGAGAGGGTTCACCCCTCCACTTT CASSQDGEGSPLHF
TRBJ1-6 - TRBV7-8 - TGTGCCAGCAGCCGCTCTATAGGGAATAATTCACCCCTCCACTTT CASSRSIGNNSPLHF
TRBJ2-7 - TRBV27 - TGTGCCAGCAGTTTAAAGCCGCAACGGGCGTCATCCTACGAGCAGTACTTC CASSLKPQRASSYEQYF
TRBJ1-2 few TRBV9 - TGTGCCAGCAGCTCTATGGAGTATGGCTACACCTTC CASSSMEYGYTF
TRBJ1-1 - TRBV27 TRBD1 TGTGCCAGCAGAAGAAGCCCGGGACAGGGAGAAGTTTTCTTT CASRRSPGQGEVFF
TRBJ2-5 - TRBV15 - TGTGCCACCAGCCCAATTGCAGGGAGGGAGACCCAGTACTTC CATSPIAGRETQYF
TRBJ2-1 few TRBV5-1 TRBD2 TGCGCCAGCGCCCCGGGAGGGGTCTACAATGAGCAGTTCTTC CASAPGGVYNEQFF
TRBJ2-7 - TRBV18 - TGTGCCAGCTCACTCAGGGAAACCTACGAGCAGTACTTC CASSLRETYEQYF
TRBJ2-2 - TRBV5-1 - TGCGCCAGCAGCTTGTGGGACTCAGACACCGGGGAGCTGTTTTTT CASSLWDSDTGELFF
TRBJ2-3 - TRBV27 - TGTGCCAGCAGCCCAGCCTCAGATACGCAGTATTTT CASSPASDTQYF
TRBJ1-1 many TRBV5-1 TRBD1 TGCGCCAGCAGCGCGCAACAGGGGACGTTCAATGAAGCTTTCTTT CASSAQQGTFNEAFF
TRBJ1-6 few TRBV2 - TGTGCCAGCAACCCTGGGAGTTCACCCCTCCACTTT CASNPGSSPLHF
TRBJ1-3 few TRBV7-9 TRBD1 TGTGCCAGCAGCCCGCGACAGGGGTTGGACACCATATATTTT CASSPRQGLDTIYF
TRBJ2-4 few TRBV29-1 - TGCAGCGTTGGATGGGGACTGGGGGACATTCAGTACTTC CSVGWGLGDIQYF
TRBJ1-2 few TRBV7-2 - TGTGCCAGCAGCGCGGGGGGGACCTATGGCTACACCTTC CASSAGGTYGYTF
TRBJ2-4 - TRBV18 - TGTGCCAGCTCACCCGGGACAAAAAACATTCAGTACTTC CASSPGTKNIQYF
TRBJ2-2 - TRBV18 TRBD1 TGTGCCAGCTCACCCCAGGGGGTGACCACCGGGGAGCTGTTTTTT CASSPQGVTTGELFF
TRBJ2-1 few TRBV7-8 TRBD2 TGTGCCAGCAGCAGACTAGCGGGAATCAATGAGCAGTTCTTC CASSRLAGINEQFF
TRBJ2-4 few TRBV4-3 - TGCGCCAGCAGCCAAGGGGGTGGAGCCAAAAACATTCAGTACTTC CASSQGGGAKNIQYF
TRBJ2-3 - TRBV29-1 - TGCAGCGTTGAAGTAGGGATTACAGATACGCAGTATTTT CSVEVGITDTQYF
TRBJ2-5 - TRBV10-3 TRBD2 TGTGCCATCAGTGAACTAGCGGGAGAAGGGCGGGTAATCCAAGAGACCCAGTACTTC CAISELAGEGRVIQETQYF
TRBJ1-6 few TRBV4-2 TRBD1 TGTGCCAGCAGCTCACGCCAGGGGGGAAGTTCACCCCTCCACTTT CASSSRQGGSSPLHF
TRBJ2-5 - TRBV5-1 - TGCGCCAGCAGCTTGGAGGGGTTCCAAGAGACCCAGTACTTC CASSLEGFQETQYF
TRBJ2-2 - TRBV20-1 - TGCAGTGCTAGAGATGGTAGTTACACCGGGGAGCTGTTTTTT CSARDGSYTGELFF
TRBJ2-1 - TRBV20-1 - TGCAGTGCTATACTCTCCAACTCCTACAATGAGCAGTTCTTC CSAILSNSYNEQFF
TRBJ2-7 - TRBV30 - TGTGCCTCGCAGGAGGCGTACGAGCAGTACTTC CASQEAYEQYF
TRBJ2-7 few TRBV6-5 - TGTGCCAGCAGTTACGGGAGGGGGCATTCCTACGAGCAGTACTTC CASSYGRGHSYEQYF
TRBJ2-7 few TRBV20-1 - TGCAGTGCTAGGGATTATAACGAGCAGTACTTC CSARDYNEQYF
TRBJ2-3 - TRBV24-1 TRBD2 TGTGCCACCAGTGATTCCGGGACTATTACCACAGATACGCAGTATTTT CATSDSGTITTDTQYF
TRBJ1-1 few TRBV4-1 - TGCGCCAGCAGCCAAGACCTGGAACGGGCTTTCTTT CASSQDLERAFF
TRBJ2-7 - TRBV7-9 - TGTGCCAGCAGCTTACCTTCCGGAGGCAGGATATACGAGCAGTACTTC CASSLPSGGRIYEQYF
TRBJ2-5 - TRBV11-2 - TGTGCCAGCAGCTTCGGGACGGATAAGAGACCCCAGTACTTC CASSFGTDKRPQYF
TRBJ2-1 - TRBV18 - TGTGCCAGCTCACCCGACGGGAACTACAATGAGCAGTTCTTC CASSPDGNYNEQFF
TRBJ1-5 few TRBV20-1 TRBD1 TGCAGTGCCAATATCCCTCCGGGACAGGGAAGAGGTAGCAATCAGCCCCAGCATTTT CSANIPPGQGRGSNQPQHF
TRBJ1-2 - TRBV5-5 TRBD1 TGTGCCAGCAGCGGGACGACAGGGGGCCACGATGGCTACACCTTC CASSGTTGGHDGYTF
TRBJ2-1 - TRBV15 TRBD1 TGTGCCACCGGACAGGGTTTGAATGAGCAGTTCTTC CATGQGLNEQFF
TRBJ1-6 many TRBV6-5 TRBD1 TGTGCCAGCAGTTACGGCCGACAGGGCGGTTCACCCCTCCACTTT CASSYGRQGGSPLHF
TRBJ1-6 few TRBV4-3 - TGCGCCAGCAGCCAAGAAGGACGGGCCGGATTTCCCCTCCACTTT CASSQEGRAGFPLHF
TRBJ2-7 - TRBV4-1 TRBD2 TGCGCCAGCAGCCAAGTGGGACTAGCTTCCTACGAGCAGTACTTC CASSQVGLASYEQYF
TRBJ1-5 - TRBV19 - TGTGCCAGTACGGGGCAGGGCCTTCAGCCCCAGCATTTT CASTGQGLQPQHF
TRBJ2-3 - TRBV6-2/TRBV6-3 - TGTGCCAGCAGTAACCCGGGACGGGGGGATACGCAGTATTTT CASSNPGRGDTQYF
TRBJ1-2 - TRBV27 TRBD1 TGTGCCAGCAGTTCAGGGGACAGGGCCTATGGCTACACCTTC CASSSGDRAYGYTF
TRBJ2-2 - TRBV6-5 - TGTGCCAGCAGTTACTCCAAGGGTTCCGGGGAGCTGTTTTTT CASSYSKGSGELFF
TRBJ2-5 few TRBV29-1 TRBD1 TGCAGCGTTGAAGGGACAGGGGGCTCTCAAGAGACCCAGTACTTC CSVEGTGGSQETQYF
TRBJ2-7 - TRBV30 TRBD1 TGTGCCTGGAGTGTCGGGACAGGGGGTTACTACGAGCAGTACTTC CAWSVGTGGYYEQYF
TRBJ2-3 - TRBV18 - TGTGCCAGCTCACCACCGTCCACAGGCCATACGCAGTATTTT CASSPPSTGHTQYF
TRBJ1-1 - TRBV21-1 - TGTGCCAGCAGCAACTCTCGGGCCAACACTGAAGCTTTCTTT CASSNSRANTEAFF
TRBJ2-3 - TRBV6-5 - TGTGCCAGCGAGGCAGCCCACCCGTTCGGGACGCAGTATTTT CASEAAHPFGTQYF
TRBJ1-6 - TRBV18 - TGTGCCAGCTCACCCGCGGAAGAAACACCCCTCCACTTT CASSPAEETPLHF
TRBJ1-1 many TRBV5-6 - TGTGCCAGCAGCTTTGTGGGTGGCACTGAAGCTTTCTTT CASSFVGGTEAFF
TRBJ1-5 - TRBV18 - TGTGCCAGCTCGAGCATCGGGAGCAATCAGCCCCAGCATTTT CASSSIGSNQPQHF